Listed below are T cell receptor beta chains from one sample, sequenced in a study of PD-L1 blockade in urothelial cancer. Only in-frame clones appear in the TCRdb table, and some are missing; sequencing was by immunoSEQ multiplex PCR. The sample records roughly 90,000 clones, approximately 90% being singletons. The sample here was PBMCs, taken around atezolizumab (anti-PD-L1) treatment. The receptors derive from a man in his sixties with urothelial cancer. Each CDR3 is given with its conserved first and last residue. Each record gives: clone size, D gene, J gene, V gene, CDR3 DNA, CDR3 protein. The D gene is left open where the match is weak. Rows may omit the clone size; those that give it use once, few, many or a size class.

clone_size: -
d_call: TRBD1
j_call: TRBJ1-6
v_call: TRBV30
cdr3_nt: TGTGCCTGGAGTGTCTCCTCCGGGGGTGACAGGGAAAACTCACCCCTCCACTTT
cdr3_aa: CAWSVSSGGDRENSPLHF

clone_size: -
d_call: TRBD1
j_call: TRBJ1-4
v_call: TRBV5-1
cdr3_nt: TGCGCCAGCAGCGTGGACAGGGGGGGTGAAAAACTGTTTTTT
cdr3_aa: CASSVDRGGEKLFF

clone_size: once
d_call: TRBD2
j_call: TRBJ2-2
v_call: TRBV25-1
cdr3_nt: TGTGCCAGCAGTGGTTTACTAGCGGGGGGTGTCACCGGGGAGCTGTTTTTT
cdr3_aa: CASSGLLAGGVTGELFF

clone_size: -
d_call: -
j_call: TRBJ2-7
v_call: TRBV6-5
cdr3_nt: TGTGCCAGCTACACTGGGACAAACGAGCAGTACTTC
cdr3_aa: CASYTGTNEQYF

clone_size: -
d_call: TRBD2
j_call: TRBJ2-1
v_call: TRBV30
cdr3_nt: TGTGCCTGGAGTGTACAGCGGACTAGCGGCTCCTACAATGAGCAGTTCTTC
cdr3_aa: CAWSVQRTSGSYNEQFF

clone_size: once
d_call: -
j_call: TRBJ2-1
v_call: TRBV7-6
cdr3_nt: TGTGCCAGCAGCTTAGGAGTGGGGCGGGTAGCGGATGAGCAGTTCTTC
cdr3_aa: CASSLGVGRVADEQFF

clone_size: -
d_call: TRBD1
j_call: TRBJ1-6
v_call: TRBV6-6
cdr3_nt: TGTGCCAGCAGAAGGTTATCGGGACAGGGAAATTCACCCCTCCACTTT
cdr3_aa: CASRRLSGQGNSPLHF

clone_size: -
d_call: -
j_call: TRBJ2-3
v_call: TRBV6-1
cdr3_nt: TGTGCCAGCAGAGTAACAGGGACCACAGATACGCAGTATTTT
cdr3_aa: CASRVTGTTDTQYF

clone_size: -
d_call: TRBD1
j_call: TRBJ2-7
v_call: TRBV6-1
cdr3_nt: TGTGCCAGCAGTGAAGTGCAGGGGGTGACCTACGAGCAGTACTTC
cdr3_aa: CASSEVQGVTYEQYF

clone_size: once
d_call: -
j_call: TRBJ2-7
v_call: TRBV30
cdr3_nt: TGTGCCTGGACGTTAGAGGGTGGGTCCGAGCAGTACTTC
cdr3_aa: CAWTLEGGSEQYF

clone_size: once
d_call: -
j_call: TRBJ1-1
v_call: TRBV5-1
cdr3_nt: TGCGCCAGCAGCTGGGGGGGTGACGGCACTGAAGCTTTCTTT
cdr3_aa: CASSWGGDGTEAFF

clone_size: -
d_call: TRBD1
j_call: TRBJ2-1
v_call: TRBV11-2
cdr3_nt: TGTGCCAGCAGCTTACGACAGGGGAGGTTGAATGAGCAGTTCTTC
cdr3_aa: CASSLRQGRLNEQFF

clone_size: -
d_call: TRBD1
j_call: TRBJ1-2
v_call: TRBV27
cdr3_nt: TGTGCCAGCAGTTTCGGACAGGGTAGTGGCTACACCTTC
cdr3_aa: CASSFGQGSGYTF

clone_size: -
d_call: -
j_call: TRBJ2-5
v_call: TRBV28
cdr3_nt: TGTGCCAGCAGTTTATGGTCCTCGGGGGAAGAGACCCAGTACTTC
cdr3_aa: CASSLWSSGEETQYF

clone_size: -
d_call: -
j_call: TRBJ2-7
v_call: TRBV2
cdr3_nt: TGTGCCAGCGGGGGAGGGGGAGTCTACGAGCAGTACTTC
cdr3_aa: CASGGGGVYEQYF

clone_size: -
d_call: -
j_call: TRBJ2-3
v_call: TRBV4-3
cdr3_nt: TGCGCCAGCAGCCCGACTGTGGGGGCTGGAGATACGCAGTATTTT
cdr3_aa: CASSPTVGAGDTQYF

clone_size: -
d_call: TRBD1
j_call: TRBJ1-1
v_call: TRBV5-8
cdr3_nt: TGTGCTACGGAAGGGGGCTTCACTGAAGCTTTCTTT
cdr3_aa: CATEGGFTEAFF

clone_size: -
d_call: TRBD2
j_call: TRBJ2-3
v_call: TRBV2
cdr3_nt: TGTGCCAGCAGTGGATCATGGAGCGGGGGGGCAGATACGCAGTATTTT
cdr3_aa: CASSGSWSGGADTQYF

clone_size: -
d_call: TRBD2
j_call: TRBJ2-1
v_call: TRBV7-9
cdr3_nt: TGTGCCAGCAGCTCGACTAGCGGGAGACAAAATGAGCAGTTCTTC
cdr3_aa: CASSSTSGRQNEQFF

clone_size: -
d_call: -
j_call: TRBJ2-3
v_call: TRBV10-1
cdr3_nt: TGCGCCAGCAGTGGCTCTGGACAGTCTAGCACAGATACGCAGTATTTT
cdr3_aa: CASSGSGQSSTDTQYF